This T cell receptor (beta chain) was retrieved from a study of blood T cell repertoires in COVID-19. Whole-study context: From the United States, Italy and Spain came samples of acute and convalescent COVID-19. PBMCs, B-cell-depleted T cells, or T cells were the source of the cDNA or gDNA that made up the material.

This clone was counted between two and nine times. Authors' data handling: How many nucleated cells were present was estimated from reference gene primer amplification. Libraries were prepared by immunoSEQ multiplex PCR; TCRdb keeps only in-frame clonotypes and omits some of them. That table gives V, J and clone size, and the DNA gave D and trimming. The sample includes about 140,000 clones, around 81% of them seen just once. Trimming took 6 bases from V and 0 from J; bases not matched to a gene: 16. Germline CDR1 is SGHNT and CDR2 is YENEEA. The CDR3 length is 19 residues. This TCR came from a woman in her sixties with acute or convalescent COVID-19. The gene calls are TRBV11-3 and TRBJ1-3; 8 positions match TRBD1. Sequencing was done on a sample of peripheral blood. This CDR3 reads CASRNGQGSGTISGNTIYF. DNA for the CDR3: TGTGCCAGCAGAAATGGACAGGGATCCGGTACTATCTCTGGAAACACCATATATTTT.